The present entry profiles one T cell receptor beta chain with its context. The data are from a study of T cells expressing NK-cell markers. Reanalyzing the 5' RACE reads, TCRdb keeps one entry per CDR3 protein, without DNA. In all, the sample yields about 390,000 distinct CDR3 sequences. Per the germline V gene, CDR1 is SGDLS and CDR2 is YYNGEE. This CDR3 has 16 residues. The source material was blood T cells: a sorted CD56 or NKG2C T cell subset, CD4+ or CD8+ T cells, or bulk PBMC T cells (not recorded which). The J gene is TRBJ2-3, the V gene TRBV9; the TCRdb call, TRBD2, lacks DNA for checking. This clonotype was sampled from a woman in her forties or fifties in good health. The chain's CDR3 is CASSVDLAIPTDTQYF.